This section outlines one TCR beta chain sequence together with its context. TCRdb keeps only in-frame clones here, not all; method: immunoSEQ multiplex PCR. The table includes some 390,000 clones, approximately 86% detected once. As for treatment: around 19 received Ad26.COV2.S at low or high dose, single or two shots; roughly 5 received placebo; per-sample allocation not given. Collection of samples fell on day 63 after the first vaccine or placebo injection. This sample was included in a study of Ad26.COV2.S vaccination and SARS-CoV-2 variants. Germline values: CDR1 SGHRS, CDR2 YFSETQ. There are 16 residues in the CDR3. With 4 bases clipped from V and 10 bases from J, the junction kept 13 bases outside the gene matches.

This clonotype was obtained from a person aged 18-60 years who received the Ad26.COV2.S COVID-19 vaccine or a placebo. The V and J genes are TRBV5-1 and TRBJ1-6; 8 bases align to TRBD1. The specimen comprised peripheral blood, sampled in a trial of Ad26.COV2.S vaccine versus placebo. CDR3 protein: CASSPQTGALVSPLHF. The CDR3 DNA reads TGCGCCAGCAGCCCGCAGACAGGGGCGTTAGTATCACCCCTCCACTTT.